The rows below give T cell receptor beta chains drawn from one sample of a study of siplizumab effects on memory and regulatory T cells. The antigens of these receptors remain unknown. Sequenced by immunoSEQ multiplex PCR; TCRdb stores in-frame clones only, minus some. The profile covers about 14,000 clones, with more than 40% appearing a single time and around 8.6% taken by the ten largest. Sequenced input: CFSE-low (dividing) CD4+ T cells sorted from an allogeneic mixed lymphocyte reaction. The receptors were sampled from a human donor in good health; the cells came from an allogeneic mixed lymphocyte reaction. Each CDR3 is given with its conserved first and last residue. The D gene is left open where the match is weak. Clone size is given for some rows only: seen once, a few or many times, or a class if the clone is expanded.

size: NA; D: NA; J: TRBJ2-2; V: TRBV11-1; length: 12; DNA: TGTGCCAGCATAGCGGTTGACGGGGAGCTGTTTTTT; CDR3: CASIAVDGELFF
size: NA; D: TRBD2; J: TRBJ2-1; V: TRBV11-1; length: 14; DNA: TGTGCCAGCAGCTCCCGCGGGGGTAACAATGAGCAGTTCTTC; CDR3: CASSSRGGNNEQFF
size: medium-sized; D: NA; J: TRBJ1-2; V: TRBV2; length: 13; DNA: TGTGCCAGCAGTGCGGACAGTAACTATGGCTACACCTTC; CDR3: CASSADSNYGYTF
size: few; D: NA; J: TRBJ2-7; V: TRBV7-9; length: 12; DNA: TGTGCCAGCAGCCCGATAAACGGCGAGCAGTACTTC; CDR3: CASSPINGEQYF
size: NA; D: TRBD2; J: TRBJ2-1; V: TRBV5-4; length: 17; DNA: TGTGCCAGCAGCTTGGGGGGAGCGGGAGCCTTCCCCCATGAGCAGTTCTTC; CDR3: CASSLGGAGAFPHEQFF
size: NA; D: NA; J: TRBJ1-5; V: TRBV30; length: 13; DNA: TGTGCCTGGGCCCAGGGGTGGAATCAGCCCCAGCATTTT; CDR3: CAWAQGWNQPQHF
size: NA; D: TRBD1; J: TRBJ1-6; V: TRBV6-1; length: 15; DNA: TGTGCCAGCAGTGAGCATGAAGACAGGGATTCACCCCTCCACTTT; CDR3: CASSEHEDRDSPLHF
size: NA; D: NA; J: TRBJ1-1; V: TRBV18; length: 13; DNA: TGTGCCAGCTCCCCCCAAATGAACACTGAAGCTTTCTTT; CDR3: CASSPQMNTEAFF
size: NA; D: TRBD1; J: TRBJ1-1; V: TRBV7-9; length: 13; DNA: TGTGCCAGCAGCTTCCAGGGGGTCACTGAAGCTTTCTTT; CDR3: CASSFQGVTEAFF
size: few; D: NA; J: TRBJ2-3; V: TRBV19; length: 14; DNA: TGTGCCAGTAAGAACGGGGGTGGATTAGATACGCAGTATTTT; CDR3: CASKNGGGLDTQYF
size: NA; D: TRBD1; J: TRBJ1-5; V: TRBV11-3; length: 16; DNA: TGTGCCAGCAGCCAACGGACAGGGATAGGCAATCAGCCCCAGCATTTT; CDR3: CASSQRTGIGNQPQHF
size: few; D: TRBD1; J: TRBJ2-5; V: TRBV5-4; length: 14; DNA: TGTGCCAGCAGCCTGGGACAGCGAACAGAGACCCAGTACTTC; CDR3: CASSLGQRTETQYF
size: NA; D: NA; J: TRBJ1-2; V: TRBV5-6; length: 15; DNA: TGTGCCAGCAGCTTGGATGCGGGCGGAGACTATGGCTACACCTTC; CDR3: CASSLDAGGDYGYTF
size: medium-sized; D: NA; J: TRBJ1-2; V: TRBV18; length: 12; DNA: TGTGCCAGCTCACCTCGACGGGAACGCTACACCTTC; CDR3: CASSPRRERYTF
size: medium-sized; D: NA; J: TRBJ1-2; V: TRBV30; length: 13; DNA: TGTGCCTGGAGTGTAGCTCATCGAGCAGCAGAATCCTTC; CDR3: CAWSVAHRAAESF
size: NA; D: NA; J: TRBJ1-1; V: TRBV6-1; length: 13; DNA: TGTGCCAGCAGGGCTAGTGTCTCCACTGAAGCTTTCTTT; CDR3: CASRASVSTEAFF
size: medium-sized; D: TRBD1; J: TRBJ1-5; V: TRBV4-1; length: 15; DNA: TGCGCCAGCAGCCCGACAGGGGGTTTCAATCAGCCCCAGCATTTT; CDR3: CASSPTGGFNQPQHF
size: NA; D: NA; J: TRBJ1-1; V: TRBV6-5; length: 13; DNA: TGTGCCAGCAGGCGTGGAAGGGACACTGAAGCTTTCTTT; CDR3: CASRRGRDTEAFF
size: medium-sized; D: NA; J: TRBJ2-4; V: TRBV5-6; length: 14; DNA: TGTGCCAGCAGCTTGGTATGGGGGCAAGGCGGGCAGTACTTC; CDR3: CASSLVWGQGGQYF
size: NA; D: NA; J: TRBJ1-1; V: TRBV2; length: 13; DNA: TGTGCCAGCACTAACGAGATGAACACTGAAGCTTTCTTT; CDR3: CASTNEMNTEAFF
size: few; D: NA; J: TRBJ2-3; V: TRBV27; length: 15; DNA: TGTGCCAGCAGCCTCAGGAGGGGTAGCACAGATACGCAGTATTTT; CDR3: CASSLRRGSTDTQYF
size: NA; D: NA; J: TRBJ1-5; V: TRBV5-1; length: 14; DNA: TGCGCCAGCAGCTTGGACGGGCTAAATCAGCCCCAGCATTTT; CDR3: CASSLDGLNQPQHF
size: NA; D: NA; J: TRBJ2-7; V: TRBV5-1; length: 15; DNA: TGCGCCAGCAGCTTGGCGTGGGGGAGCTCCTACGAGCAGTACTTC; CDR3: CASSLAWGSSYEQYF
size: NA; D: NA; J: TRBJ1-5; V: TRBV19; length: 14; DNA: TGTGCCAGTAACATAAGACAGATAAATCAGCCCCAGCATTTT; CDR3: CASNIRQINQPQHF
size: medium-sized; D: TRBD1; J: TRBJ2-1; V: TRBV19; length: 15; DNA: TGTGCCAGTAGTACAACCGGGACAGGGCACAATGAGCAGTTCTTC; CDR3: CASSTTGTGHNEQFF
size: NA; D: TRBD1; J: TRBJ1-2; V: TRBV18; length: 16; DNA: TGTGCCAGCTCCCGTCAGGTCGGACAGGGCTCTATTGGCTACACCTTC; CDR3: CASSRQVGQGSIGYTF
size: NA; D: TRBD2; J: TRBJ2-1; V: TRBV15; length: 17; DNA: TGTGCCACCAGCACATCTAGCGGGAGGCTCTCCTACAATGAGCAGTTCTTC; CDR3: CATSTSSGRLSYNEQFF
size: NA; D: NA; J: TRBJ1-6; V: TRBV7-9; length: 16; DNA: TGTGCCAGCACCCAGGACAGAACCCCCGGGGGGGCACCCCTCCACTTT; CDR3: CASTQDRTPGGAPLHF
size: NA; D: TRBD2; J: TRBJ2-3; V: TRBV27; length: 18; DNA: TGTGCCAGCAGGCCCTTAATCACAAGCGGGACTAGCACAGATACGCAGTATTTT; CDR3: CASRPLITSGTSTDTQYF
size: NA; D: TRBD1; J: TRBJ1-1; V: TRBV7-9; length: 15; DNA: TGTGCCAGCAGCCCGGGGGACAGGGGAACCACTGAAGCTTTCTTT; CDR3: CASSPGDRGTTEAFF
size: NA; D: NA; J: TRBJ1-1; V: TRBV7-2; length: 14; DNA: TGTGCCAGCAGCTTTATCTGGGTAAACACTGAAGCTTTCTTT; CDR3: CASSFIWVNTEAFF
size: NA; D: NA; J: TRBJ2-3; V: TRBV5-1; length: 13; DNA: TGCGCCAGCAGCTTGCAGGGCACAGATACGCAGTATTTT; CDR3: CASSLQGTDTQYF
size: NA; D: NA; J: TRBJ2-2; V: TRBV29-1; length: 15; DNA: TGCAGCGTTAAGCGGAGAACAGGCGGCACCGGGGAGCTGTTTTTT; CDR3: CSVKRRTGGTGELFF
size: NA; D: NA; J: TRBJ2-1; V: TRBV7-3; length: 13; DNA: TGTGCCAGCAGCTTAAACAGGCAGCGTGAGCAGTTCTTC; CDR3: CASSLNRQREQFF
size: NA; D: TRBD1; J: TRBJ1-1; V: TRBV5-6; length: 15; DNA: TGTGCCAGCAGCCCGGGACAGGGGGCGTGGACTGAAGCTTTCTTT; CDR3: CASSPGQGAWTEAFF